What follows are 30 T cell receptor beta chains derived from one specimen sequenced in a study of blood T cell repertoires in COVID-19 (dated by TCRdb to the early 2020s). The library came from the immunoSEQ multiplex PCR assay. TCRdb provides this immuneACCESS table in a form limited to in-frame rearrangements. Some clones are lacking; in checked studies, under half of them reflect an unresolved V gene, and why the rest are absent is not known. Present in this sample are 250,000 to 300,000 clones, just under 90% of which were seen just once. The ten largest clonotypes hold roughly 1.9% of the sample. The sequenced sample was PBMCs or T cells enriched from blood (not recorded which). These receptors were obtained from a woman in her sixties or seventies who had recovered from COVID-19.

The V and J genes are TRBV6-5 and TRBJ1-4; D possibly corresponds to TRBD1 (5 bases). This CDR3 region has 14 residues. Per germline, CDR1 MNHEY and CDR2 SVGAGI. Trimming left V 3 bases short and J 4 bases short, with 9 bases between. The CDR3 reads CASSYSGLNEKLFF. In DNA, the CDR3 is TGTGCCAGCAGTTATTCAGGGCTTAATGAAAAACTGTTTTTT.

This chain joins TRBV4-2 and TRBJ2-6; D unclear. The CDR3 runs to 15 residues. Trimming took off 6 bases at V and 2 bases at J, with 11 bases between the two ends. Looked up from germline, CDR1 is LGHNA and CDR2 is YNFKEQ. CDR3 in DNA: TGTGCCAGCAGGCTCATAGCTGCTGGGGCCAACGTCCTGACTTTC. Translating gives CASRLIAAGANVLTF.

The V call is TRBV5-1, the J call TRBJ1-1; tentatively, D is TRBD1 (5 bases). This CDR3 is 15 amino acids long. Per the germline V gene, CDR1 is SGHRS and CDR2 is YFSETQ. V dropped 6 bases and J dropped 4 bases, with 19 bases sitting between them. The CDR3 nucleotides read TGCGCCAGCACCCTGGGACTCCAGTCGTTCACTGAAGCTTTCTTT. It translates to CASTLGLQSFTEAFF.

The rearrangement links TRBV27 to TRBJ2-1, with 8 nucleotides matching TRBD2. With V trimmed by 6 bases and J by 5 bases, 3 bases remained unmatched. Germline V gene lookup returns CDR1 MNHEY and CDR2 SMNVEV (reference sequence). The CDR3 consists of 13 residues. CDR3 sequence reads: CASRTSGHNEQFF. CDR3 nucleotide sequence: TGTGCCAGCAGAACTAGCGGACACAATGAGCAGTTCTTC.

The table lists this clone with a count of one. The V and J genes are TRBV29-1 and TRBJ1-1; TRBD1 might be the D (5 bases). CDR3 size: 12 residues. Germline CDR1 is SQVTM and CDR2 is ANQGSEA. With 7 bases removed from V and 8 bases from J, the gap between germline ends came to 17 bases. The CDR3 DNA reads TGCAGCGGGGTCCTGACGGGGGACGAAGCTTTCTTT. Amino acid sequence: CSGVLTGDEAFF.

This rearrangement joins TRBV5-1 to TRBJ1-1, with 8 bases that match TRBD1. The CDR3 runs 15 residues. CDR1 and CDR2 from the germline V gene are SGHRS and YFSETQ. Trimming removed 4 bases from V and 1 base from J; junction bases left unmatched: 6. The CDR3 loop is CASSPLGQGNTEAFF. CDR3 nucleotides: TGCGCCAGCAGCCCGCTAGGACAGGGGAACACTGAAGCTTTCTTT.

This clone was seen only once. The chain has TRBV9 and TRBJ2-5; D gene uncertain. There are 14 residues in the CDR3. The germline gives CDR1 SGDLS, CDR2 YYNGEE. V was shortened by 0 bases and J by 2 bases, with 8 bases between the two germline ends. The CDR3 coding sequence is TGTGCCAGCAGCGTAGATGGAGATCAAGAGACCCAGTACTTC. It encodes CASSVDGDQETQYF.

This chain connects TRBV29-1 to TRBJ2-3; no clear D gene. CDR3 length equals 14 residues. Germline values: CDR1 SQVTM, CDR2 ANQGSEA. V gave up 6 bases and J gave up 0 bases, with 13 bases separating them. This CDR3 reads CSVAGDTSTDTQYF. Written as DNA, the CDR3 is TGCAGCGTGGCAGGCGATACTAGCACAGATACGCAGTATTTT.

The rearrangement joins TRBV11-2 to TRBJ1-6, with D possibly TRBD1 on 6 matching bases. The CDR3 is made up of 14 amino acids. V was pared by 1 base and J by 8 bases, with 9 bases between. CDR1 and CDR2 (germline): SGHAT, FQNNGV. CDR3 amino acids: CASSLAGGHSPLHF. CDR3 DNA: TGTGCCAGCAGCTTAGCGGGGGGGCATTCACCCCTCCACTTT.

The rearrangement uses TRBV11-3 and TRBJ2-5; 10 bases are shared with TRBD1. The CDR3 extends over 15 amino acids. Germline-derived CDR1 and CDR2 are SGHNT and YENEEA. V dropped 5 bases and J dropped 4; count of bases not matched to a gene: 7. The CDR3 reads CASSTQTGGGETQYF. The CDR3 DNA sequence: TGTGCCAGCAGCACTCAGACAGGGGGCGGAGAGACCCAGTACTTC.

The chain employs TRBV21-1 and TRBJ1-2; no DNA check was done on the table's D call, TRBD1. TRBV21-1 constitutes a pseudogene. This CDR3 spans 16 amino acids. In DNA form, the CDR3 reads TGTGCCAGCAGCGGGCACAGGGTCTACCCCTTCTATGGCTACACCTTC. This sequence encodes CASSGHRVYPFYGYTF.

The CDR3 is CASTLQSRNYGYTF. The CDR3 nucleotides are TGTGCCAGCACTCTTCAGAGCAGGAACTATGGCTACACCTTC. The chain links TRBV6-5 to TRBJ1-2, with D unclear. CDR1 and CDR2 from the germline V gene are MNHEY and SVGAGI. The CDR3 consists of 14 residues. Trimming pared 7 bases from V and 2 bases from J, leaving 14 bases between.

CDR3 bases: TGTGCCAGCAGCCTACCAGGGGGTGGCAATGAGCAGTTCTTC. Amino acids: CASSLPGGGNEQFF. The chain has TRBV5-4 and TRBJ2-1; 7 nucleotides match TRBD1. The length of the CDR3 is 14 residues. The junction had 7 bases not matched to a gene; V was cut back by 4 bases and J by 6 bases. CDR1 is SGHNT, CDR2 YYREEE, per germline (reference sequence).

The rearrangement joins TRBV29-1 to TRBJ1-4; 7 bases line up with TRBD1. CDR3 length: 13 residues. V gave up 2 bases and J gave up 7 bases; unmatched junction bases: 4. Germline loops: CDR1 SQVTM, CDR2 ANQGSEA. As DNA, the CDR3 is TGCAGCGTTGAAAAGGGGGCTGGTGAAAAACTGTTTTTT. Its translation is CSVEKGAGEKLFF.

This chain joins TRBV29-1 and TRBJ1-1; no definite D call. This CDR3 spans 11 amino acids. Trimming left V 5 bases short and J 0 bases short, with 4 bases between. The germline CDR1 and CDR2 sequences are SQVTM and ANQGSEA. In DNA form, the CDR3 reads TGCAGCGTTTCCATGAACACTGAAGCTTTCTTT. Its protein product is CSVSMNTEAFF.

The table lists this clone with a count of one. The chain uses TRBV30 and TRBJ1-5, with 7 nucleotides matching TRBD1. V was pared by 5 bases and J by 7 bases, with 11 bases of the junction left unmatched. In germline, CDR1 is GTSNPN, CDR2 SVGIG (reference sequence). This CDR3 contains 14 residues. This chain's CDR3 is CAWDRGGGGQPQHF. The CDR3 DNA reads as TGTGCCTGGGACAGAGGAGGGGGCGGACAGCCCCAGCATTTT.

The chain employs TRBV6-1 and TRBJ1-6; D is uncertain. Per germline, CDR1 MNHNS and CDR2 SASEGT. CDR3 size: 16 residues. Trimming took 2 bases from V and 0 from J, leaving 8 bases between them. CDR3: CASSEYRSSYNSPLHF. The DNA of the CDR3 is TGTGCCAGCAGTGAATATAGGAGCTCCTATAATTCACCCCTCCACTTT.

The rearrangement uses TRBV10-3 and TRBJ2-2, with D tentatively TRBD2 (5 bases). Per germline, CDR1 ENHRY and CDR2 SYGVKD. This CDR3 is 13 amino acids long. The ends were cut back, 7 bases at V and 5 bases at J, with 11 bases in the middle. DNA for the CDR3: TGTGCCATCAACGCCCCGGGGACCGGGGAGCTGTTTTTT. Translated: CAINAPGTGELFF.

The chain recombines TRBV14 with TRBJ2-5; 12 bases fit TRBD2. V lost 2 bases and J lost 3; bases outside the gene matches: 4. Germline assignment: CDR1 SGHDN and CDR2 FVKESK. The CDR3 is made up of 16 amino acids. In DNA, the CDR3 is TGTGCCAGCAGCCAACTAAGGACTAGCGGGAAAGAGACCCAGTACTTC. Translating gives CASSQLRTSGKETQYF.

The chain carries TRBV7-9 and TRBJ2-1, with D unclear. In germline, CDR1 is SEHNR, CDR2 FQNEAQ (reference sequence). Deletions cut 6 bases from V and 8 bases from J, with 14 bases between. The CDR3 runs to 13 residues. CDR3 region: CASRARILDEQFF. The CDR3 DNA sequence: TGTGCCAGCAGGGCTAGGATTCTCGATGAGCAGTTCTTC.

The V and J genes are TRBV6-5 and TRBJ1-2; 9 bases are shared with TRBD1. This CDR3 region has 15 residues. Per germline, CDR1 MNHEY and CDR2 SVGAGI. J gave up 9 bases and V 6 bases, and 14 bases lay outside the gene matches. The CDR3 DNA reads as TGTGCCAGCAGACCAGACCCCGGGACAGGGATCCGCTACACCTTC. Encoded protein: CASRPDPGTGIRYTF.

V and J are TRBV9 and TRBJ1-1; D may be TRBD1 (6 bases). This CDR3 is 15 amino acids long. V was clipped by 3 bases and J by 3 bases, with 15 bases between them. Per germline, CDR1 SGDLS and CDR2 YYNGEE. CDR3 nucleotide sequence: TGTGCCAGCAGCGGAGCACAGGGCTTGGACACTGAAGCTTTCTTT. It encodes CASSGAQGLDTEAFF.

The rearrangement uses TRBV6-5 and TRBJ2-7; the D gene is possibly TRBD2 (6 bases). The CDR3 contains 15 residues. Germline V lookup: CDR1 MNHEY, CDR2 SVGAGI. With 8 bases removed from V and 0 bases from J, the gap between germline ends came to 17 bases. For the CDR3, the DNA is TGTGCCAGCGCGTACAGTGCGGGACGCTCCTACGAGCAGTACTTC. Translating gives CASAYSAGRSYEQYF.

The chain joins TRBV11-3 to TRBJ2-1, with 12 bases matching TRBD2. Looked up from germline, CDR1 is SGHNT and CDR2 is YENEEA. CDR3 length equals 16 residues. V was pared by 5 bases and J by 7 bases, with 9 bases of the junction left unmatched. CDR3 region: CASSPPLAGGLNEQFF. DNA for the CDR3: TGTGCCAGCAGCCCCCCACTAGCGGGAGGCCTTAATGAGCAGTTCTTC.

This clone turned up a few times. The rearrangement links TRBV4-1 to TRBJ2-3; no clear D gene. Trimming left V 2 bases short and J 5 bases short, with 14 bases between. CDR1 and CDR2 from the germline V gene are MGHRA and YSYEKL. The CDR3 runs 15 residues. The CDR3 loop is CASSQRTARVDTQYF. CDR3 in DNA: TGCGCCAGCAGCCAAAGAACTGCCCGGGTAGATACGCAGTATTTT.

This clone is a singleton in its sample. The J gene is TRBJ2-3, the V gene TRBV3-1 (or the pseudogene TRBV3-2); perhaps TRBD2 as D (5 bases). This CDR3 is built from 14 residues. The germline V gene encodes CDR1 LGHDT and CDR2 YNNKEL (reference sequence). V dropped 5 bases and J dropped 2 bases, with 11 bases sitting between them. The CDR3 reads CASSARLLTDTQYF. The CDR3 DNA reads TGTGCCAGCAGCGCTCGACTACTCACAGATACGCAGTATTTT.

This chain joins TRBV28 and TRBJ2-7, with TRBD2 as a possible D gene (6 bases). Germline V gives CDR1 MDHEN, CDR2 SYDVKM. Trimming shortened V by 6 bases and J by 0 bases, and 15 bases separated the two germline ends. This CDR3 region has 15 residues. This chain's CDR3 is CASRPSLASSYEQYF. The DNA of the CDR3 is TGTGCCAGCAGACCCTCCCTAGCGTCCTCCTACGAGCAGTACTTC.

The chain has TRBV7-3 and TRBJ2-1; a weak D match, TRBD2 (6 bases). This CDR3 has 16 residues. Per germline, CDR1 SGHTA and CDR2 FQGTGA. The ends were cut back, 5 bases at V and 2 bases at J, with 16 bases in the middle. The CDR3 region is CASSLNRGAAYNEQFF. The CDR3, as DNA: TGTGCCAGCAGCCTAAACCGCGGGGCCGCCTACAATGAGCAGTTCTTC.

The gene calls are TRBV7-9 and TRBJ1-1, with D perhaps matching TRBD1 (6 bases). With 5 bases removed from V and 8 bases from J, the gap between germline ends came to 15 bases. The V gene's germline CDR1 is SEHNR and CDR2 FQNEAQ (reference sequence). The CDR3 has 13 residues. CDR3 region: CASSKTGILEAFF. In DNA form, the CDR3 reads TGTGCCAGCAGCAAAACAGGGATCCTCGAAGCTTTCTTT.

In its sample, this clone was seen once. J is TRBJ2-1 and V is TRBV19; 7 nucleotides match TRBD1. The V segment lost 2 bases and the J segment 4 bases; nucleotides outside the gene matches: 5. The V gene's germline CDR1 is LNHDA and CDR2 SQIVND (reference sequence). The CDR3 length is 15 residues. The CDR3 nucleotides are TGTGCCAGTAGTATAACGGACAGGAAGTACAATGAGCAGTTCTTC. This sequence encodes CASSITDRKYNEQFF.